The 12 T cell receptor beta chains in this list originate from one sample, sequenced in a study of blood T cell repertoires in COVID-19. Produced via immunoSEQ multiplex PCR; TCRdb's table is partial and in-frame only. The sample holds 90,000 to 130,000 clones; just over 85% are singletons and the top ten take 2% to 3%. Sequencing used peripheral blood. The receptors here all came from a human donor in a cohort sampled during active COVID-19.

V usage is TRBV7-8 and J usage is TRBJ1-4, with D tentatively TRBD1 (6 bases). V gave up 1 base and J gave up 7 bases, with 22 bases separating them. CDR3 length equals 18 residues. Germline values: CDR1 SGHVS, CDR2 FQNEAQ. CDR3 protein: CASSLGRTADRVREKLFF. CDR3 coding DNA: TGTGCCAGCAGCTTAGGGAGGACAGCGGATCGGGTTCGTGAAAAACTGTTTTTT.

J is TRBJ2-3 and V is TRBV29-1; possible D gene TRBD1, 5 bases. The CDR3 consists of 13 residues. Trimming removed 3 bases from V and 3 bases from J, with 10 bases in between. The germline V gene has CDR1 SQVTM and CDR2 ANQGSEA. CDR3 region: CSVDRANTDTQYF. DNA of the CDR3: TGCAGCGTTGACAGGGCGAATACAGATACGCAGTATTTT.

This clone was picked up a small number of times. This sample also contains other DNA sequences that code for the same CDR3. V usage is TRBV6-5 and J usage is TRBJ1-5, with D possibly being TRBD1 (5 bases). The CDR3 loop spans 14 amino acids. Germline assignment: CDR1 MNHEY and CDR2 SVGAGI. Trimming removed 0 bases at V and 4 bases at J, with 7 bases between. The CDR3 is CASSYSRGNQPQHF. In DNA, the CDR3 is TGTGCCAGCAGTTACTCAAGGGGAAATCAGCCCCAGCATTTT.

This clone was observed a few times. The gene calls are TRBV11-3 and TRBJ2-2, with D possibly being TRBD2 (6 bases). The germline gives CDR1 SGHNT, CDR2 YENEEA. Trimming took 0 bases from V and 1 from J, leaving 12 bases between them. The CDR3 runs 17 residues. The CDR3 bases are TGTGCCAGCAGCTTAGATGGCACGGGACTGAACACCGGGGAGCTGTTTTTT. Its protein product is CASSLDGTGLNTGELFF.

J is TRBJ2-3 and V is TRBV11-2, with TRBD2 matching over 10 bases. The CDR3 runs to 17 residues. The trim removed 6 bases at V and 0 bases at J, leaving 9 bases unmatched. CDR1 SGHAT and CDR2 FQNNGV come from the germline V gene. The CDR3 nucleotides read TGTGCCAGCAGTTCGGGCACTAGCGGGGTTAGCACAGATACGCAGTATTTT. This encodes CASSSGTSGVSTDTQYF.

This chain joins TRBV15 and TRBJ2-3; D unclear. V was clipped by 6 bases and J by 3 bases, with 16 bases between them. Germline V gene lookup returns CDR1 LNHNV and CDR2 YYDKDF (reference sequence). The CDR3 loop spans 15 amino acids. The CDR3: CATSLDQRFTDTQYF. For the CDR3, the DNA is TGTGCCACCAGTCTAGATCAGCGTTTTACAGATACGCAGTATTTT.

This clone is a singleton in its sample. The V and J genes are TRBV9 and TRBJ1-1, with D perhaps matching TRBD1 (5 bases). Germline V gene sequence: CDR1 SGDLS, CDR2 YYNGEE. Trimming took 1 base from V and 3 from J, leaving 16 bases between them. The CDR3 runs to 16 residues. DNA for the CDR3: TGTGCCAGCAGCGTATCGGCGAGGGGCGGGGACACTGAAGCTTTCTTT. It encodes CASSVSARGGDTEAFF.

The chain uses TRBV6-6 and TRBJ1-4; D may be TRBD1 (5 bases). The V and J ends lost 6 bases and 8 bases respectively, with 19 bases between them. Germline-derived CDR1 and CDR2 are MNHNY and SVGAGI (reference sequence). The CDR3 length is 15 residues. The CDR3 DNA reads as TGTGCCAGCAGCAAAGCCGGGACTTTGGGAGAAAAACTGTTTTTT. It is translated as CASSKAGTLGEKLFF.

This clone was counted between two and nine times. V is TRBV7-9 and J is TRBJ1-4; no firm D call. V gave up 1 base and J gave up 5 bases, with 2 bases separating them. Germline V gene data show CDR1 as SEHNR and CDR2 as FQNEAQ (reference sequence). This CDR3 contains 12 residues. In DNA, the CDR3 is TGTGCCAGCAGCTTAGTAAATGAAAAACTGTTTTTT. This translates into CASSLVNEKLFF.

The V gene is TRBV19, the J gene TRBJ1-2; 8 nucleotides agree with TRBD1. In germline, CDR1 is LNHDA, CDR2 SQIVND (reference sequence). Germline trimming cut 6 bases from V and 4 bases from J; bases unmatched to any gene: 10. The length of the CDR3 is 15 residues. CDR3 DNA: TGTGCCAGTAGCCAAGACAGGGGCCAGGGCTATGGCTACACCTTC. Protein sequence: CASSQDRGQGYGYTF.

This clone turned up a few times. The chain joins TRBV11-2 to TRBJ2-2, with TRBD2 matching over 7 bases. V lost 4 bases and J lost 8; bases outside the gene matches: 4. This CDR3 has 13 residues. CDR1 and CDR2 (germline): SGHAT, FQNNGV. For the CDR3, the DNA is TGTGCCAGCAGCTCCCGCGGGAGAGGGGAGCTGTTTTTT. This encodes CASSSRGRGELFF.

The chain uses TRBV30 and TRBJ2-2; TRBD2 agrees at 9 bases. The CDR3 runs 17 residues. The V gene end was trimmed by 0 bases and the J gene end by 3 bases; junction bases not matched to a gene: 8. In germline, CDR1 is GTSNPN, CDR2 SVGIG (reference sequence). The CDR3 here is CAWSVPRLAGYTGELFF. The CDR3 DNA sequence: TGTGCCTGGAGTGTACCCCGGCTAGCGGGATACACCGGGGAGCTGTTTTTT.